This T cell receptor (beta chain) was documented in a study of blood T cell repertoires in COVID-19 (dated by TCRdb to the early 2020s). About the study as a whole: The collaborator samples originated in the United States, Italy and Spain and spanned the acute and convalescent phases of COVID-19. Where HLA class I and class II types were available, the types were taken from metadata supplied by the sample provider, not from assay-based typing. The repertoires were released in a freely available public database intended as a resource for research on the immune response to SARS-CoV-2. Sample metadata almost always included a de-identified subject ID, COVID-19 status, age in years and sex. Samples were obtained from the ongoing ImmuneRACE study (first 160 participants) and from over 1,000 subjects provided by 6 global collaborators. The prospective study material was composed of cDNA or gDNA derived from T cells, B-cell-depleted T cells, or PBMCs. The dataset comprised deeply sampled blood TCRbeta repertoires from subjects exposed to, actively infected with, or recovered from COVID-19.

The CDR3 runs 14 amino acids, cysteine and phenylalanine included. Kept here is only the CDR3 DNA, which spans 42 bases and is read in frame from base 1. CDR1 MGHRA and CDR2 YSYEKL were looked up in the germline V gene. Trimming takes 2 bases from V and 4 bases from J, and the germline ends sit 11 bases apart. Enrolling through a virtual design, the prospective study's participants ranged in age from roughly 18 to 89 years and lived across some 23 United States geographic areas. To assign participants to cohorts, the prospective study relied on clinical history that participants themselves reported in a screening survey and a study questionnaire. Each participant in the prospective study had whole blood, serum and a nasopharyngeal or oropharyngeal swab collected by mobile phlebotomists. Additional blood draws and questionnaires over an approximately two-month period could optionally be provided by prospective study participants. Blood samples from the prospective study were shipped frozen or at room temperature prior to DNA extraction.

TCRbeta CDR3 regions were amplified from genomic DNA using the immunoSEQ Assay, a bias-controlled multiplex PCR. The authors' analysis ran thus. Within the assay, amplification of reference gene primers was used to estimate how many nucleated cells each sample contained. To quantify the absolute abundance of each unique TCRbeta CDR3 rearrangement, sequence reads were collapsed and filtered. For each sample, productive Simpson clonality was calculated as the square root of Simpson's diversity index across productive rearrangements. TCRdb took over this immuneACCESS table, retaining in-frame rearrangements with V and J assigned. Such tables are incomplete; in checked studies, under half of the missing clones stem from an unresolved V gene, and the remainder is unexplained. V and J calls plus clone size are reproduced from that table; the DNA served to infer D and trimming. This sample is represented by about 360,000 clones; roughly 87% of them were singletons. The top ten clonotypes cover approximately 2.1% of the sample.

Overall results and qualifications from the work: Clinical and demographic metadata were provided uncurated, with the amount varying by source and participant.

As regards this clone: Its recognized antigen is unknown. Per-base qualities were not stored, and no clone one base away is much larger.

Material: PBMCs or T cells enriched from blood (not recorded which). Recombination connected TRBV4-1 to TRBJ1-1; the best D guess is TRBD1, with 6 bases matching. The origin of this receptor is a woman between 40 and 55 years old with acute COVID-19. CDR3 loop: CASSQIKQGTEAFF. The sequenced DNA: TGCGCCAGCAGCCAAATCAAACAGGGCACTGAAGCTTTCTTT.